Each of the 13 T cell receptor beta chains below was sequenced from the same sample in a study of cytomegalovirus exposure and HLA in healthy donors. The PCR made use of 60 Vbeta and 13 Jbeta primers. Using immunoSEQ multiplex PCR, the repertoire was profiled, and TCRdb retains in-frame clones only, with some absent. The table for this sample gives about 140,000 clones. Material: PBMCs. Receptors were obtained from a woman aged 18-29 years in good health and CMV-seronegative.

V and J are TRBV7-2 and TRBJ2-1, with 10 bases aligning to TRBD2. The CDR3 extends over 15 amino acids. The V segment lost 5 bases and the J segment 4 bases; nucleotides outside the gene matches: 5. CDR1 and CDR2 from the germline V gene are SGHTA and FQGNSA. The CDR3 bases are TGTGCCAGCAGCCCCGAGCGGGAGGGATACAATGAGCAGTTCTTC. This encodes CASSPEREGYNEQFF. Supplemented by reference TRBV7-2 and TRBJ2-1, the full variable domain reads GAGVSQSPSNKVTEKGKDVELRCDPISGHTALYWYRQSLGQGLEFLIYFQGNSAPDKSGLPSDRFSAERTGGSVSTLTIQRTQQEDSAVYLCASSPEREGYNEQFFGPGTRLTVL.

The chain joins TRBV5-4 to TRBJ2-1; 9 positions match TRBD2. CDR3 length: 18 residues. Germline V lookup: CDR1 SGHNT, CDR2 YYREEE (reference sequence). V was clipped by 2 bases and J by 0 bases; unmatched bases: 9. The CDR3 nucleotides read TGTGCCAGCAGCTTTAGCGGGAGACTGAGGAGCTCCTACAATGAGCAGTTCTTC. This encodes CASSFSGRLRSSYNEQFF. Based on the CDR3 plus reference TRBV5-4 and TRBJ2-1, the full variable domain is ETGVTQSPTHLIKTRGQQVTLRCSSQSGHNTVSWYQQALGQGPQFIFQYYREEENGRGNFPPRFSGLQFPNYSSELNVNALELDDSALYLCASSFSGRLRSSYNEQFFGPGTRLTVL.

This chain uses TRBV2 with TRBJ1-5; D unclear. Germline assignment: CDR1 SNHLY and CDR2 FYNNEI. This CDR3 is 17 amino acids long. Trimming pared 0 bases from V and 4 bases from J, leaving 16 bases between. Here the CDR3 DNA reads TGTGCCAGCAGTGAAGCGGAGTCGATTAGGAGAAATCAGCCCCAGCATTTT. Protein sequence: CASSEAESIRRNQPQHF.

V usage is TRBV6-1 and J usage is TRBJ1-5; tentatively, D is TRBD1 (6 bases). V was clipped by 1 base and J by 8 bases, with 12 bases between them. The CDR3 consists of 14 residues. Germline V gives CDR1 MNHNS, CDR2 SASEGT. In DNA, the CDR3 is TGTGCCAGCAGTGAAGTACAGGGTAATGAGCCCCAGCATTTT. Amino acids: CASSEVQGNEPQHF.

The CDR3 loop is CASSLVGGEGQEKLFF. Written as DNA, the CDR3 is TGTGCCAGCAGCCTAGTTGGAGGGGAAGGGCAGGAAAAACTGTTTTTT. The chain uses TRBV7-2 and TRBJ1-4; D possibly corresponds to TRBD1 (5 bases). This CDR3 is 16 amino acids long. Deletions cut 5 bases from V and 8 bases from J, with 21 bases between. The V gene's germline CDR1 is SGHTA and CDR2 FQGNSA.

The CDR3 loop is CASKRDYLYNEQFF. The CDR3 DNA is TGCGCCAGCAAGAGGGACTATCTATACAATGAGCAGTTCTTC. The V and J genes are TRBV4-3 and TRBJ2-1, with TRBD2 identical over 7 bases. The CDR3 runs 14 residues. Germline V lookup: CDR1 LGHNA, CDR2 YSLEER. Trimming cost V 7 bases and J 4 bases; bases outside gene matches: 7.

The chain recombines TRBV12-5 with TRBJ2-1, with TRBD2 matching over 13 bases. The J segment lost 0 bases and the V segment lost 4 bases, leaving 6 bases of the junction unmatched. The CDR3 length is 18 residues. The germline CDR1 and CDR2 sequences are LGHNT and FRNRAP. This chain's CDR3 is CASGSGLAGYSSYNEQFF. CDR3 nucleotide sequence: TGTGCTAGTGGTTCGGGACTAGCGGGGTATAGCTCCTACAATGAGCAGTTCTTC.

This chain uses TRBV12-5 with TRBJ1-4; 9 bases match TRBD1. Germline V CDR1 and CDR2: LGHNT, FRNRAP. The CDR3 runs to 14 residues. After removal of 4 bases from V and 5 bases from J, the junction contained 2 bases not matched to a gene. The CDR3 DNA is TGTGCTAGTGGTTCGGGACAGGGAAATGAAAAACTGTTTTTT. Translated, it gives CASGSGQGNEKLFF.

The chain has TRBV7-3 and TRBJ2-2; D might be TRBD1 (5 bases). Germline V gene lookup returns CDR1 SGHTA and CDR2 FQGTGA. Trimming removed 5 bases from V and 7 bases from J, with 17 bases in between. The CDR3 is 15 residues long. DNA of the CDR3: TGTGCCAGCAGCCCGCGACAGTCTCACAGCGGGGAGCTGTTTTTT. Translating it yields CASSPRQSHSGELFF.

The chain combines TRBV7-3 with TRBJ2-3; 8 bases fit TRBD2. The germline CDR1 and CDR2 sequences are SGHTA and FQGTGA. The CDR3 totals 15 residues. The V and J ends lost 5 bases and 4 bases, in that order; junction bases with no gene match: 8. This chain's CDR3 is CASSPSGWGPDTQYF. CDR3 coding DNA: TGTGCCAGCAGCCCTAGCGGGTGGGGGCCAGATACGCAGTATTTT.

In the case of this clone: The junction does not match germline at one end; this may be a read error. This chain joins TRBV7-7 and TRBJ2-1, with D perhaps TRBD2 (5 bases). The CDR3 sequence is 14 residues long. Germline values: CDR1 SSHAT, CDR2 FNYEAQ (reference sequence). The chain's CDR3 is CASSPLSDYNEQFF. The CDR3 coding sequence is TGTGCTAGCAGCCCGCTTAGCGACTACAATGAGCAGTTCTTC.

The chain employs TRBV6-6 and TRBJ1-1, with 7 bases lining up with TRBD1. Losses at the gene ends were 2 bases for V and 6 bases for J; bases not matched to a gene: 3. This CDR3 region has 13 residues. Germline V lookup: CDR1 MNHNY, CDR2 SVGAGI (reference sequence). CDR3 sequence reads: CASSYGTAPEAFF. As DNA, the CDR3 is TGTGCCAGCAGTTACGGGACAGCGCCTGAAGCTTTCTTT.

The rearrangement links TRBV9 to TRBJ2-3; perhaps TRBD2 as D (7 bases). The CDR3 has 14 residues. The germline CDR1 and CDR2 sequences are SGDLS and YYNGEE. V lost 6 bases, J lost 0 bases, and 11 bases lay in between. The CDR3 DNA reads TGTGCCAGCAACGGGGGGCTGAGCACAGATACGCAGTATTTT. Its translation is CASNGGLSTDTQYF.